The 3 T cell receptor beta chains reported below all come from one sample, sequenced in a study of T cell responses to AZD1222 COVID-19 vaccine listed by TCRdb under 2021. The sample's time point label, in plain terms: baseline before first vaccination. Libraries were constructed by the immunoSEQ multiplex PCR assay. In TCRdb, the immuneACCESS table is reduced to in-frame sequences with V and J assigned. These tables do not hold every clone; where another copy was compared, an unresolved V gene accounts for under half, and the others remain unexplained. This sample comprises 90,000 to 110,000 clones, roughly nine tenths of them detected only once. The ten largest clones add up to less than 9.5% of the sample. Sequenced here: peripheral blood, sampled on day 0 of AZD1222 vaccination. These receptors were obtained from an adult in good health.

The chain joins TRBV19 to TRBJ1-5; D is perhaps TRBD1 (6 bases). From germline, CDR1 is LNHDA and CDR2 SQIVND (reference sequence). The ends were cut back, 7 bases at V and 1 base at J, with 17 bases in the middle. This CDR3 has 16 amino acids. The CDR3 DNA reads as TGTGCCAGTACCGCGCGGGGACACCAGAGCAATCAGCCCCAGCATTTT. Encoded protein: CASTARGHQSNQPQHF.

The chain couples TRBV11-3 to TRBJ2-5, with D possibly matching TRBD2 (6 bases). V was cut by 1 base and J by 5 bases, with 8 bases left in between. The CDR3 length is 13 residues. Germline V gene sequence: CDR1 SGHNT, CDR2 YENEEA. For the CDR3, the DNA is TGTGCCAGCAGCTTAGCGGGAGTCGAGACCCAGTACTTC. Its translation is CASSLAGVETQYF.

The chain has TRBV3-1 (or the pseudogene TRBV3-2) and TRBJ2-3; D gene ambiguous. There are 14 residues in the CDR3. Germline V gives CDR1 LGHDT, CDR2 YNNKEL (reference sequence). V was cut by 0 bases and J by 6 bases, with 10 bases left in between. The CDR3 sequence is CASSQDWSADTQYF. The CDR3 DNA follows: TGTGCCAGCAGCCAAGATTGGTCCGCGGATACGCAGTATTTT.